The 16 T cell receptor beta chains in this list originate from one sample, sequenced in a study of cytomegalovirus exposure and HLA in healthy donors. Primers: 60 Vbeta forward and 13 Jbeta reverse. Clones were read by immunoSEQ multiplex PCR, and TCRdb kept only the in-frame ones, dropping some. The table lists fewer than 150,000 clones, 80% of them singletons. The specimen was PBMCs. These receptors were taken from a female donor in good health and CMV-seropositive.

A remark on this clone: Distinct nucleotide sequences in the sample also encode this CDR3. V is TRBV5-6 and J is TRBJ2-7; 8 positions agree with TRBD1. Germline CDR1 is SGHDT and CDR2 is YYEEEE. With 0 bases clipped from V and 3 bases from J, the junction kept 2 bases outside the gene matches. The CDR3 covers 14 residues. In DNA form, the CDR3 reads TGTGCCAGCAGCTTGGGACAGGGGAGCTACGAGCAGTACTTC. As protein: CASSLGQGSYEQYF. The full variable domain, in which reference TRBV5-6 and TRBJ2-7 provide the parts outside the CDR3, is DAGVTQSPTHLIKTRGQQVTLRCSPKSGHDTVSWYQQALGQGPQFIFQYYEEEERQRGNFPDRFSGHQFPNYSSELNVNALLLGDSALYLCASSLGQGSYEQYFGPGTRLTVT.

The DNA for the CDR3 is TGTGCCAGCAGCCCTGAGGGGACAGTGGGCATTCAGTACTTC. Amino acid sequence: CASSPEGTVGIQYF. The rearrangement uses TRBV5-5 and TRBJ2-4; 7 positions agree with TRBD1. Germline values: CDR1 SGHKS, CDR2 YYEKEE (reference sequence). V trimming: 4 bases; J trimming: 9 bases; junction bases outside the gene matches: 10. CDR3 length: 14 amino acids.

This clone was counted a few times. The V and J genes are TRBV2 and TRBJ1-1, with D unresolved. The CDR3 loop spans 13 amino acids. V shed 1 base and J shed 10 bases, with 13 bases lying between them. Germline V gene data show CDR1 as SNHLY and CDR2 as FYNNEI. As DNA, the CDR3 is TGTGCCAGCAGTGAAGGACGGGAGTTGGGAGCTTTCTTT. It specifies CASSEGRELGAFF.

The CDR3 nucleotides read TGTGCCAGCAAGGGGGCAGCTTCTGAAGCTTTCTTT. The encoded protein is CASKGAASEAFF. The rearrangement uses TRBV6-8 and TRBJ1-1, with 7 bases aligning to TRBD1. Per germline, CDR1 MNHGY and CDR2 SAAAGT. V shed 7 bases and J 6 bases; nucleotides not matched to a gene: 5. The CDR3 spans 12 residues.

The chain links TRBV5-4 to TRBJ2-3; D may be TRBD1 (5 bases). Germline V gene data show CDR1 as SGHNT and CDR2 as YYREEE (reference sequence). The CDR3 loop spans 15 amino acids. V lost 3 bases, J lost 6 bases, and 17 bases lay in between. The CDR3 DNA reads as TGTGCCAGCAGCTCGACAGTGGGGTCCGCCGATACGCAGTATTTT. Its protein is CASSSTVGSADTQYF. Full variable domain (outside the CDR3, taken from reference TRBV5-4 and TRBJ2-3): ETGVTQSPTHLIKTRGQQVTLRCSSQSGHNTVSWYQQALGQGPQFIFQYYREEENGRGNFPPRFSGLQFPNYSSELNVNALELDDSALYLCASSSTVGSADTQYFGPGTRLTVL.

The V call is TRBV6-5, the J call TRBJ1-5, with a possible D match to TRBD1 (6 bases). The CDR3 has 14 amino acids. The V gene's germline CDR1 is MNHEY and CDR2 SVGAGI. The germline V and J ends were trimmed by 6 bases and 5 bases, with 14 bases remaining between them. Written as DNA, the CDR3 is TGTGCCAGCAGCCCCGGGGCAGGGGATCAGCCCCAGCATTTT. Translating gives CASSPGAGDQPQHF.

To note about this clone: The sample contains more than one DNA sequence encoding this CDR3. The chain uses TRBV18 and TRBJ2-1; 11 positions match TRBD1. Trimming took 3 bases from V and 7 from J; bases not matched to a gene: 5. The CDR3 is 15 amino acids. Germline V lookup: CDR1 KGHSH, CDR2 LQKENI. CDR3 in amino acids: CASSPGTGGYNEQFF. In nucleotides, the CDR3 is TGTGCCAGCTCACCTGGGACAGGGGGATATAATGAGCAGTTCTTC.

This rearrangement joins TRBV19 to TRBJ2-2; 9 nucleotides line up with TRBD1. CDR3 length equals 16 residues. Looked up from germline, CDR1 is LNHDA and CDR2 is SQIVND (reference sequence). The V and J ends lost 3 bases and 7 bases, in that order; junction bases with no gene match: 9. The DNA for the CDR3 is TGTGCCAGTAGTATGGAGACAGGGGGACGACTCGGGGAGCTGTTTTTT. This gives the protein CASSMETGGRLGELFF.

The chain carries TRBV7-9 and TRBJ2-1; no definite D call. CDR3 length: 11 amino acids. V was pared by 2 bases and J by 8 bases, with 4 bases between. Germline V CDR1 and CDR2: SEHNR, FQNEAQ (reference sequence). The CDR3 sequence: CASSLFYEQFF. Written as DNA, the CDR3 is TGTGCCAGCAGCTTATTCTATGAGCAGTTCTTC.

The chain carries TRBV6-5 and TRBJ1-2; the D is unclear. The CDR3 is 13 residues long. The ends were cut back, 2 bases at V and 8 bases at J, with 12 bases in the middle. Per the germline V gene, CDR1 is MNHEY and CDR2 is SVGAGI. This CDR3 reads CASSYLRGEGYTF. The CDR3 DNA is TGTGCCAGCAGTTACCTCCGGGGAGAAGGCTACACCTTC.

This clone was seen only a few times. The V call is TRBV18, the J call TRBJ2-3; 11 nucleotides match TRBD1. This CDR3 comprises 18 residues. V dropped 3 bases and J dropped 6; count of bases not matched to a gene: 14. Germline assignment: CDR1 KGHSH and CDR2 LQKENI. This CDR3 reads CASSPIMFGQGAGDTQYF. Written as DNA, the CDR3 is TGTGCCAGCTCACCTATCATGTTTGGACAGGGGGCAGGGGATACGCAGTATTTT.

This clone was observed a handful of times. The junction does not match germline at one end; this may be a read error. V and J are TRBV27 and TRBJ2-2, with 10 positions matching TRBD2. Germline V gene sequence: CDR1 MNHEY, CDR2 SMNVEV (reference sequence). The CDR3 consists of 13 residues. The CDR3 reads CASSFTLAGDLFF. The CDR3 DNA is TGTGCCAGCAGTTTCACCCTAGCGGGGGACCTGTTTTTT.

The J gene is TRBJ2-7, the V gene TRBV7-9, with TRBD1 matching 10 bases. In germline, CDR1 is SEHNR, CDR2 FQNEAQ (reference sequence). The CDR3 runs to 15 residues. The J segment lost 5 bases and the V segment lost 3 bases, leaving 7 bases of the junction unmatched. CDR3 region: CASSFLGTGANEQYF. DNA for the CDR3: TGTGCCAGCAGCTTCCTCGGGACAGGGGCCAACGAGCAGTACTTC.

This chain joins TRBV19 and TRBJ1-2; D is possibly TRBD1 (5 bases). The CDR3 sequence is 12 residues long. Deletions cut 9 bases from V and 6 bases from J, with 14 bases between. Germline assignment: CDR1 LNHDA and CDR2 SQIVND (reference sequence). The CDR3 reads CASKGLWDGYTF. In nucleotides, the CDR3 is TGTGCCAGCAAGGGACTGTGGGATGGCTACACCTTC.

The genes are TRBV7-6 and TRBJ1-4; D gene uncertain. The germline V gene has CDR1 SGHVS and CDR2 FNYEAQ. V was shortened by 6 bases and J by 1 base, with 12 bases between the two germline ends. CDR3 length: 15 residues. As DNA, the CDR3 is TGTGCCAGCAGTGACTCAGCCGGAACTAATGAAAAACTGTTTTTT. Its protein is CASSDSAGTNEKLFF.

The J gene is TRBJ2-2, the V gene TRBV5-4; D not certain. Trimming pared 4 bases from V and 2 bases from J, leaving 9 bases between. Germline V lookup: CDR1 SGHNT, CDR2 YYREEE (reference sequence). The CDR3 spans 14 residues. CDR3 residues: CASSLGGNTGELFF. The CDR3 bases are TGTGCCAGCAGCCTAGGTGGTAACACCGGGGAGCTGTTTTTT.